These T cell receptor beta chains were read from a single sample in a study of T cells expressing NK-cell markers. TCRdb re-called the 5' RACE reads; one entry per CDR3 protein, DNA not given. Recorded for this sample: around 550,000 distinct CDR3 sequences. Sequencing used blood T cells: a sorted CD56 or NKG2C T cell subset, CD4+ or CD8+ T cells, or bulk PBMC T cells (not recorded which). The origin of the receptors is a man aged 18 to 29 in good health. CDR3s include the opening cysteine and the closing phenylalanine or tryptophan.

V: TRBV12-3/TRBV12-4; J: TRBJ2-5; CDR3: CASTLRLAETQYF
V: TRBV7-9; J: TRBJ2-5; CDR3: CASSSSSGAGGETQYF
V: TRBV25-1; J: TRBJ2-1; CDR3: CATRDRRYNEQFF
V: TRBV20-1; J: TRBJ2-1; CDR3: CSGETSGSFSYNEQFF
V: TRBV11-3; J: TRBJ1-5; CDR3: CASSLVILGGQRLKYNQPQHF
V: TRBV20-1; J: TRBJ2-7; CDR3: CSASRAFISYEQYF
V: TRBV4-1; J: TRBJ2-1; CDR3: CASSQRDLGLAGLGQFF
V: TRBV6-5; J: TRBJ1-1; CDR3: CASSYEGKGREAFF
V: TRBV4-3; J: TRBJ1-5; CDR3: CASRSTKGAVSQPQHF
V: TRBV20-1; J: TRBJ2-2; CDR3: CSATQGADTGELVF
V: TRBV5-1; J: TRBJ2-3; CDR3: CASRNYGGTSGSTDTQYF
V: TRBV6-1; J: TRBJ2-7; CDR3: CASSLLQSSYEQYF
V: TRBV29-1; J: TRBJ2-1; CDR3: CSVPLVSNEQFF